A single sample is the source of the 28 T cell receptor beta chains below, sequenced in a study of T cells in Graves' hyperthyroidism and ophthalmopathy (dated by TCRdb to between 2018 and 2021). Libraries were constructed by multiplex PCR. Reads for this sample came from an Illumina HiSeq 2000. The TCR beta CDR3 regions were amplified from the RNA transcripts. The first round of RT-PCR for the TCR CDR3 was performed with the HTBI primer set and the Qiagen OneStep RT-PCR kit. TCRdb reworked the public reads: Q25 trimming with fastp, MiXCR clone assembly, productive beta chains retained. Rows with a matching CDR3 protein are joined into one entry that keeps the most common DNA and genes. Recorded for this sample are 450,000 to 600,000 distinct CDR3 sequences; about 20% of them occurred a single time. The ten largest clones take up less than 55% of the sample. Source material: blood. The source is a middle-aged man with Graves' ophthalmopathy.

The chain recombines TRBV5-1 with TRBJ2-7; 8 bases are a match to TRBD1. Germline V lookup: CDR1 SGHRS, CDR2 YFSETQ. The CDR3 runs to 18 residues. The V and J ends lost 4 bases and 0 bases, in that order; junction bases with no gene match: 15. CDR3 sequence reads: CASSTLWDRDRSSYEQYF. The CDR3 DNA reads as TGCGCCAGCAGCACATTATGGGACCGGGACAGGAGCTCCTACGAGCAGTACTTC.

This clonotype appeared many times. The CDR3 region has the DNA TGTGCCAGCATGAAGGATAGCAATCAGCCCCAGCATTTT. Translated, it gives CASMKDSNQPQHF. V is TRBV2 and J is TRBJ1-5; D remains ambiguous. Germline CDR1 and CDR2: SNHLY and FYNNEI. This CDR3 has 13 residues. V was pared by 7 bases and J by 0 bases, with 7 bases between.

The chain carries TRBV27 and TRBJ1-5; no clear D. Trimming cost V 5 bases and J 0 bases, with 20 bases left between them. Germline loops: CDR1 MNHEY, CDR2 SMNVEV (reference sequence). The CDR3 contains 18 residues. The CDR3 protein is CASSPTWVVSYSNQPQHF. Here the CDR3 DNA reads TGTGCCAGCAGTCCCACCTGGGTAGTTTCCTATAGCAATCAGCCCCAGCATTTT.

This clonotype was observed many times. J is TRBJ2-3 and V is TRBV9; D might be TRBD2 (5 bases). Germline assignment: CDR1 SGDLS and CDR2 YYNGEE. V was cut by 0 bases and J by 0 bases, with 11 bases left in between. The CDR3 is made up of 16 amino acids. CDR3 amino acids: CASSVGAAPSTDTQYF. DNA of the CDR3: TGTGCCAGCAGCGTAGGAGCGGCTCCTAGCACAGATACGCAGTATTTT.

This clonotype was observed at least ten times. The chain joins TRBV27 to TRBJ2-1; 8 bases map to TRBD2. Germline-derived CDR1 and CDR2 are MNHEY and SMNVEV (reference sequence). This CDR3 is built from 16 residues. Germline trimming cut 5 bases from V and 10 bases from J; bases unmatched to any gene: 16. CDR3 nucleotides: TGTGCCAGCAGTCCAATTAATGGCGGGGGGAAAGGGGAGCAGTTCTTC. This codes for CASSPINGGGKGEQFF.

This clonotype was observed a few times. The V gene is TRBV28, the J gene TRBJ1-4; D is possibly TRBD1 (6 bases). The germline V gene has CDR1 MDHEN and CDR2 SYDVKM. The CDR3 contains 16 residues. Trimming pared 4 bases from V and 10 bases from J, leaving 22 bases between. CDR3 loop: CASSSLAGQTGGKLFF. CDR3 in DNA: TGTGCCAGCAGTTCCCTAGCGGGACAAACGGGGGGAAAACTGTTTTTT.

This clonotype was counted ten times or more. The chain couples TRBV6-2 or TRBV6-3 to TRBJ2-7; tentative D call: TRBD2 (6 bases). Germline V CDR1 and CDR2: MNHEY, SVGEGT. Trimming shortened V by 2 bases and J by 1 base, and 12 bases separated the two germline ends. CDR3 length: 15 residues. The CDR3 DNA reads TGTGCCAGCAGTTACGCGGGGCCGTTATCCTACGAGCAGTACTTC. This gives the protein CASSYAGPLSYEQYF.

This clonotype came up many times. CDR3 DNA: TGTGCCAGCTCACCTGATTCACGACGGGAGCAGTACTTC. Amino acid sequence: CASSPDSRREQYF. The rearrangement uses TRBV18 and TRBJ2-7; no definite D call. Between the trimmed V and J ends, which lost 3 bases and 7 bases, there was a span of 13 bases. CDR3 length: 13 amino acids. From germline, CDR1 is KGHSH and CDR2 LQKENI.

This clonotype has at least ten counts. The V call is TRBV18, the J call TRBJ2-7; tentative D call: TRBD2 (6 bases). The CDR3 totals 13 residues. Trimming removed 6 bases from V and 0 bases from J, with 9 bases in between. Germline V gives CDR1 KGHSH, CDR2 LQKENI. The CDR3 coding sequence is TGTGCCAGCTCCCGGGAGAGCTCCTACGAGCAGTACTTC. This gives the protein CASSRESSYEQYF.

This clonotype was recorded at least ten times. CDR3 loop: CASSELGLAGTDTQYF. CDR3 DNA: TGTGCCAGCAGTGAACTCGGACTAGCGGGCACAGATACGCAGTATTTT. The chain recombines TRBV6-1 with TRBJ2-3, with 10 bases aligning to TRBD2. CDR1 and CDR2 from the germline V gene are MNHNS and SASEGT. V lost 2 bases, J lost 1 base, and 3 bases stayed unmatched. The CDR3 consists of 16 residues.

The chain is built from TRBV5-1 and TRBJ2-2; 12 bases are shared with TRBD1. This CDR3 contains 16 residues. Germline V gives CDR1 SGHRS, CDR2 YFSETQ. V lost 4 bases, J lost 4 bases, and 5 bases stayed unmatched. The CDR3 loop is CASSGGTGGSTGELFF. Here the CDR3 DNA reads TGCGCCAGCAGCGGAGGGACAGGGGGCAGCACCGGGGAGCTGTTTTTT.

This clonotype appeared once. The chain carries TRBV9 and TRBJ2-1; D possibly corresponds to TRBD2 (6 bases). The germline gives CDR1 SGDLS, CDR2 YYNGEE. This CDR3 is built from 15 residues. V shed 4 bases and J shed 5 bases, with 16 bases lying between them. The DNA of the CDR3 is TGTGCCAGCAGCCCCGCGGAGGGTTGGAACAATGAGCAGTTCTTC. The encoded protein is CASSPAEGWNNEQFF.

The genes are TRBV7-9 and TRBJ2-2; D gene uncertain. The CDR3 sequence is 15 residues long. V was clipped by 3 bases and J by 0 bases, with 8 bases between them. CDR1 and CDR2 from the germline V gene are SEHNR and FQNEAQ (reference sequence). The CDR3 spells CASSFGQTNTGELFF. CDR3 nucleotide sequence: TGTGCCAGCAGCTTCGGGCAGACGAACACCGGGGAGCTGTTTTTT.

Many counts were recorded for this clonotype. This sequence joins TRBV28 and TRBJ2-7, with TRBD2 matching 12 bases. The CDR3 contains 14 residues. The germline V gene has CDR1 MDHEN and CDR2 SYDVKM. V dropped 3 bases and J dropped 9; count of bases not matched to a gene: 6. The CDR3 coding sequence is TGTGCCAGCAGTTTGCTATCGACTAGCGGGAGGCAGTACTTC. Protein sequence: CASSLLSTSGRQYF.

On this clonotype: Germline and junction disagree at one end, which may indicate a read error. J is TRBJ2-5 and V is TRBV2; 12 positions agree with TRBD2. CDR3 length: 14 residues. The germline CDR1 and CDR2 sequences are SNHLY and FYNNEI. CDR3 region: CATGLAGLQGTQYF. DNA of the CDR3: TGTGCCACAGGACTAGCGGGGCTCCAAGGGACCCAGTACTTC. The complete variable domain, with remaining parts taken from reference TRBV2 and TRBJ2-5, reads EPEVTQTPSHQVTQMGQEVILRCVPISNHLYFYWYRQILGQKVEFLVSFYNNEISEKSEIFDDQFSVERPDGSNFTLKIRSTKLEDSAMYFCATGLAGLQGTQYFGPGTRLLVL.

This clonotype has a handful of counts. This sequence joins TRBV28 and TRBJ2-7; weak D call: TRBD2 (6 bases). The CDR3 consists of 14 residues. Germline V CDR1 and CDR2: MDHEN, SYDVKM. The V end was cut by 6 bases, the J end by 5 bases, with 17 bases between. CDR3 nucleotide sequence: TGTGCCAGCAGGGCGGGGTGGCCGGGGGACGAGCAGTACTTC. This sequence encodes CASRAGWPGDEQYF. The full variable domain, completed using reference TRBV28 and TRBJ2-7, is DVKVTQSSRYLVKRTGEKVFLECVQDMDHENMFWYRQDPGLGLRLIYFSYDVKMKEKGDIPEGYSVSREKKERFSLILESASTNQTSMYLCASRAGWPGDEQYFGPGTRLTVT.

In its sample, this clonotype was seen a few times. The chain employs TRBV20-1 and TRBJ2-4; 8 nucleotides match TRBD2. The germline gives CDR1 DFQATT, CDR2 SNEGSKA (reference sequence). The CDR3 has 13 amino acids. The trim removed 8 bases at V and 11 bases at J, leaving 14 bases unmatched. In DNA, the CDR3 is TGCAGTATTGTGTCCCGGGAGGGCCAGGTTCAGTACTTC. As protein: CSIVSREGQVQYF.

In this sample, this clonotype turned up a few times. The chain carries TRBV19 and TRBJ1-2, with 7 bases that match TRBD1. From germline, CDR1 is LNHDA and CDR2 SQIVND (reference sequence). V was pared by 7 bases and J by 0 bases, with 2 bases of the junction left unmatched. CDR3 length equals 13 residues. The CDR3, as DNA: TGTGCCAGTATCGGGACAGCTAACTATGGCTACACCTTC. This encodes CASIGTANYGYTF.

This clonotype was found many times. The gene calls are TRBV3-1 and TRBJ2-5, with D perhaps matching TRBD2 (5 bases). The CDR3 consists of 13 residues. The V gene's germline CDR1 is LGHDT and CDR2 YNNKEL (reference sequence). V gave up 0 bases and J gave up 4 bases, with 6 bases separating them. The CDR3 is CASSQDRGETQYF. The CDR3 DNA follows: TGTGCCAGCAGCCAAGATCGGGGAGAGACCCAGTACTTC.

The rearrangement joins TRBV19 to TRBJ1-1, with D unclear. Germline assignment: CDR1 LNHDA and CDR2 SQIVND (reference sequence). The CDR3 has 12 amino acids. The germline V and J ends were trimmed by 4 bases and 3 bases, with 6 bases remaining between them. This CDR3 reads CASSNPYTEAFF. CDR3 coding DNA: TGTGCCAGTAGTAACCCGTACACTGAAGCTTTCTTT. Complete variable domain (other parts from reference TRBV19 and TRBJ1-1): DGGITQSPKYLFRKEGQNVTLSCEQNLNHDAMYWYRQDPGQGLRLIYYSQIVNDFQKGDIAEGYSVSREKKESFPLTVTSAQKNPTAFYLCASSNPYTEAFFGQGTRLTVV.

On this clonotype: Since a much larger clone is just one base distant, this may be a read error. In DNA, the CDR3 is TGTGCCAGCAGCCTACTAGCGGGGGGGATCAATGAGCAGTTCTTC. This encodes CASSLLAGGINEQFF. This chain connects TRBV3-1 to TRBJ2-1; 13 nucleotides line up with TRBD2. V gave up 4 bases and J gave up 6 bases; unmatched junction bases: 3. The germline V gene encodes CDR1 LGHDT and CDR2 YNNKEL (reference sequence). CDR3 length: 15 residues.

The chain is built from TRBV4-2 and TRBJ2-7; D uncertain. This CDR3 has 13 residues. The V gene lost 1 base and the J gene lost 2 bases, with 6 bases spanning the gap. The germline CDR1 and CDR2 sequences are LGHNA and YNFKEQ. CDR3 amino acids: CASSQGFTYEQYF. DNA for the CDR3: TGTGCCAGCAGCCAAGGTTTTACCTACGAGCAGTACTTC.

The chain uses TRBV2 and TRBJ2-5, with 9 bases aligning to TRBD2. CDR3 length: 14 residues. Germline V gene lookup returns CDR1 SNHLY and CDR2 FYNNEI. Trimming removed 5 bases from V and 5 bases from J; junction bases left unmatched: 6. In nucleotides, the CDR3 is TGTGCCAGCAGTTCGGCGGGAGGGGCGGAGACCCAGTACTTC. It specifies CASSSAGGAETQYF.

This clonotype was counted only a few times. The chain's CDR3 is CATVGQGAKNEQFF. The DNA for the CDR3 is TGTGCCACCGTCGGACAGGGGGCGAAAAATGAGCAGTTCTTC. V usage is TRBV24-1 and J usage is TRBJ2-1; TRBD1 matches at 11 bases. The CDR3 sequence is 14 residues long. Per germline, CDR1 KGHDR and CDR2 SFDVKD. V shed 9 bases, J shed 7 bases, and the junction held 7 bases outside the gene matches.

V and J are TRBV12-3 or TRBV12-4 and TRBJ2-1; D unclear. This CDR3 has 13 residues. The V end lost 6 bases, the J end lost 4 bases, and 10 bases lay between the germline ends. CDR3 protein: CASRHRWYNEQFF. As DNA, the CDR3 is TGTGCCAGCAGGCATAGGTGGTACAATGAGCAGTTCTTC.

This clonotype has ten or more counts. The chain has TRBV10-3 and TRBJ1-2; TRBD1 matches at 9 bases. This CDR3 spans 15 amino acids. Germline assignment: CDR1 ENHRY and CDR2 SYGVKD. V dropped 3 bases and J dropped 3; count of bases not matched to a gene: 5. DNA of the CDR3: TGTGCCATCAGTGACACAGGGGGCGCGGACTATGGCTACACCTTC. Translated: CAISDTGGADYGYTF.

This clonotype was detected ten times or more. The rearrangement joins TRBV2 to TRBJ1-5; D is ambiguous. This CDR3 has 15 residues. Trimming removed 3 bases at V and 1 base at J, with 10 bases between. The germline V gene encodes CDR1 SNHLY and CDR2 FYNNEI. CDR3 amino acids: CASSDDLGSNQPQHF. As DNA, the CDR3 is TGTGCCAGCAGTGACGACCTTGGAAGCAATCAGCCCCAGCATTTT.

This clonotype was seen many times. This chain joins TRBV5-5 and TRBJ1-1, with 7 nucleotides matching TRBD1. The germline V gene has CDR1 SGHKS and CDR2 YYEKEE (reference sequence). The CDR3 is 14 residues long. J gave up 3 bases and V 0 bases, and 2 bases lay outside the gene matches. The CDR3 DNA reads TGTGCCAGCAGCTTGGGGGACAGATACACTGAAGCTTTCTTT. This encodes CASSLGDRYTEAFF.